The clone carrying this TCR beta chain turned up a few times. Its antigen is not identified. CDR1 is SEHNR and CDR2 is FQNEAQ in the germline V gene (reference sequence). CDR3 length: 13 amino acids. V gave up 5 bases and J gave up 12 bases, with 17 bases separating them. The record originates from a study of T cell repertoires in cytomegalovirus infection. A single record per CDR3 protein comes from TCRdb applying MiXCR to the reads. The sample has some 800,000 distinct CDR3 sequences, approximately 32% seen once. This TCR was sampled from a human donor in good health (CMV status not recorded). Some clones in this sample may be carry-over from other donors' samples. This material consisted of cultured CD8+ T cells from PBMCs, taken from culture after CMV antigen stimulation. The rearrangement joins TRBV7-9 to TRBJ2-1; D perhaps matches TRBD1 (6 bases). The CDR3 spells CASSGTPHLGQFF. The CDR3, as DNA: TGTGCCAGCAGCGGGACACCGCATCTTGGGCAGTTCTTC.